These 8 T cell receptor beta chains were all obtained from the same sample, sequenced in a study of cytomegalovirus exposure and HLA in healthy donors. Amplification used 60 Vbeta primers and 13 Jbeta primers. The data were produced by immunoSEQ multiplex PCR, yet TCRdb's version contains in-frame clones alone and is incomplete. The sample has about 160,000 clones, around 79% seen once; the top ten hold about 2.2%. Sequencing used PBMCs. All receptors derive from a man aged 40-50 years in good health and CMV-seronegative.

This sequence joins TRBV6-5 and TRBJ1-2; D perhaps matches TRBD1 (5 bases). Germline CDR1 and CDR2: MNHEY and SVGAGI. Trimming cost V 0 bases and J 6 bases, with 14 bases left between them. The CDR3 extends over 15 amino acids. The CDR3 region has the DNA TGTGCCAGCAGTTACTCGAACCCAGGGAGGCATGGCTACACCTTC. It codes for CASSYSNPGRHGYTF.

There are a few counts of this clone. The chain has TRBV2 and TRBJ2-5, with D perhaps matching TRBD2 (5 bases). Trimming pared 7 bases from V and 2 bases from J, leaving 8 bases between. CDR1 is SNHLY and CDR2 is FYNNEI in the germline V gene. The CDR3 is 12 amino acids. CDR3 protein: CASTGMQETQYF. The CDR3 DNA reads as TGTGCCAGCACCGGGATGCAAGAGACCCAGTACTTC.

The gene calls are TRBV23-1 and TRBJ2-7; D is uncertain. TRBV23-1 is classed as an ORF, of uncertain function. The CDR3 is made up of 15 amino acids. V dropped 3 bases and J dropped 3 bases, with 15 bases sitting between them. The DNA for the CDR3 is TGCGCCAGCAGTCAGCTCGGAGCTTGTAACTACGAGCAGTACTTC. Translating it yields CASSQLGACNYEQYF.

The rearrangement links TRBV4-3 to TRBJ1-1; 7 bases line up with TRBD1. The V gene end was trimmed by 2 bases and the J gene end by 1 base; junction bases not matched to a gene: 7. CDR3 length equals 16 residues. Germline V gene data show CDR1 as LGHNA and CDR2 as YSLEER. This CDR3 is CASSQPGTVGNTEAFF. The CDR3, as DNA: TGCGCCAGCAGCCAACCCGGGACAGTCGGGAACACTGAAGCTTTCTTT.

This chain uses TRBV5-4 with TRBJ1-4; D call uncertain. The germline V gene encodes CDR1 SGHNT and CDR2 YYREEE (reference sequence). The CDR3 is 14 residues long. The V end lost 3 bases, the J end lost 7 bases, and 13 bases lay between the germline ends. The CDR3 sequence: CASSSGPSGEKLFF. CDR3 bases: TGTGCCAGCAGCTCGGGTCCCTCGGGTGAAAAACTGTTTTTT.

This chain uses TRBV19 with TRBJ2-7, with D maybe TRBD2 (5 bases). V lost 3 bases and J 3 bases, leaving 12 bases between the germline ends. The CDR3 spans 14 residues. Germline V gives CDR1 LNHDA, CDR2 SQIVND (reference sequence). CDR3 bases: TGTGCCAGTAGTATTAGGAGCGGAGTCTACGAGCAGTACTTC. Translation: CASSIRSGVYEQYF.

About this clone itself: The same CDR3 arises from other DNA sequences in this sample as well. The chain joins TRBV20-1 to TRBJ2-7; the D gene is possibly TRBD2 (5 bases). The germline CDR1 and CDR2 sequences are DFQATT and SNEGSKA (reference sequence). This CDR3 region has 11 residues. Trimming shortened V by 6 bases and J by 3 bases, and 9 bases separated the two germline ends. CDR3 region: CSARRGYEQYF. The DNA for the CDR3 is TGCAGTGCCCGCCGGGGCTACGAGCAGTACTTC.

The CDR3 bases are TGTGCCAGCGGGATAATGGGACAGACCTACGAGCAGTACTTC. It is translated as CASGIMGQTYEQYF. This rearrangement joins TRBV5-5 to TRBJ2-7; 7 bases are shared with TRBD1. CDR3 length: 14 residues. Germline V gene data show CDR1 as SGHKS and CDR2 as YYEKEE (reference sequence). With V trimmed by 7 bases and J by 2 bases, 9 bases remained unmatched.